These 18 T cell receptor beta chains were all obtained from the same sample, sequenced in a study of blood T cell repertoires in COVID-19. The repertoire was sequenced with immunoSEQ multiplex PCR; TCRdb's copy has only in-frame clones and lacks some. The table lists around 7,000 clones, 86% of them singletons. Sequencing was done on a sample of peripheral blood. The receptors shown here come from a human donor with active COVID-19. The donor label of this sample is uncertain.

This clone was seen only a few times. The V and J genes are TRBV2 and TRBJ1-2; 7 bases align to TRBD1. CDR1 is SNHLY and CDR2 is FYNNEI in the germline V gene. The CDR3 has 15 residues. Unmatched junction bases numbered 7, after V lost 6 bases and J lost 0 bases. The CDR3 sequence: CASSLKQGTNYGYTF. DNA of the CDR3: TGTGCCAGCAGCCTGAAACAGGGGACTAACTATGGCTACACCTTC.

This clone has more than one count but fewer than ten. This chain links TRBV9 with TRBJ1-5; D not certain. Germline CDR1 reads SGDLS; CDR2 reads YYNGEE. V gave up 4 bases and J gave up 5 bases, with 10 bases separating them. This CDR3 spans 13 amino acids. Written as DNA, the CDR3 is TGTGCCAGCAGCCAAGGCGGCGATCAGCCCCAGCATTTT. Amino acid sequence: CASSQGGDQPQHF.

This chain connects TRBV18 to TRBJ1-5; 9 positions agree with TRBD1. Germline assignment: CDR1 KGHSH and CDR2 LQKENI. J gave up 4 bases and V 2 bases, and 0 bases lay outside the gene matches. CDR3 length: 14 residues. This chain's CDR3 is CASSPGQGNQPQHF. CDR3 nucleotide sequence: TGTGCCAGCTCACCAGGACAGGGGAATCAGCCCCAGCATTTT.

The chain couples TRBV7-6 to TRBJ2-1, with 11 bases matching TRBD2. The V gene end was trimmed by 1 base and the J gene end by 3 bases; junction bases not matched to a gene: 5. There are 17 residues in the CDR3. Germline V lookup: CDR1 SGHVS, CDR2 FNYEAQ. The CDR3 DNA reads as TGTGCCAGCAGCTTAGGGAGAACTAGCGGGAGCTACAATGAGCAGTTCTTC. This codes for CASSLGRTSGSYNEQFF.

The rearrangement joins TRBV19 to TRBJ1-5; 8 bases are a match to TRBD1. The CDR3 totals 14 residues. Germline CDR1 reads LNHDA; CDR2 reads SQIVND (reference sequence). V dropped 11 bases and J dropped 3; count of bases not matched to a gene: 9. The CDR3 protein is CAGAGTGYNQPQHF. CDR3 bases: TGTGCCGGCGCCGGGACAGGATACAATCAGCCCCAGCATTTT.

This clone was seen a single time. V usage is TRBV6-5 and J usage is TRBJ2-7; tentatively, D is TRBD2 (6 bases). There are 14 residues in the CDR3. With 0 bases removed from V and 3 bases from J, the gap between germline ends came to 9 bases. Germline CDR1 reads MNHEY; CDR2 reads SVGAGI. DNA for the CDR3: TGTGCCAGCAGTTACTCCCGGACTAACTACGAGCAGTACTTC. Protein product: CASSYSRTNYEQYF.

This chain links TRBV5-1 with TRBJ2-3; 15 nucleotides align to TRBD2. Per germline, CDR1 SGHRS and CDR2 YFSETQ. V lost 0 bases, J lost 4 bases, and 0 bases stayed unmatched. The CDR3 is 16 amino acids. The CDR3 reads CASSLGTSGGADTQYF. In DNA, the CDR3 is TGCGCCAGCAGCTTGGGGACTAGCGGGGGGGCAGATACGCAGTATTTT.

The chain combines TRBV29-1 with TRBJ2-2, with TRBD2 matching 9 bases. There are 19 residues in the CDR3. The germline V gene has CDR1 SQVTM and CDR2 ANQGSEA. After removal of 6 bases from V and 4 bases from J, the junction contained 21 bases not matched to a gene. Here the CDR3 reads CSVWGGAGGPPSGTGELFF. The CDR3 region has the DNA TGCAGCGTGTGGGGTGGAGCGGGGGGACCCCCGTCAGGCACCGGGGAGCTGTTTTTT.

The chain recombines TRBV7-9 with TRBJ2-5; TRBD2 matches at 9 bases. Trimming at V came to 4 bases and at J to 5 bases, leaving 5 bases not matched to a gene. Per germline, CDR1 SEHNR and CDR2 FQNEAQ (reference sequence). The CDR3 sequence is 14 residues long. This CDR3 reads CASSSSGAGETQYF. As DNA, the CDR3 is TGTGCCAGCAGCTCTAGCGGGGCGGGGGAGACCCAGTACTTC.

V gene TRBV7-9 combines with J gene TRBJ1-2, with TRBD1 matching 12 bases. The CDR3 totals 16 residues. Germline values: CDR1 SEHNR, CDR2 FQNEAQ (reference sequence). Germline trimming cut 5 bases from V and 3 bases from J; bases unmatched to any gene: 7. The CDR3 bases are TGTGCCAGCAGCCCGGGACAGGGGGCGCTTCACTATGGCTACACCTTC. Translation gives CASSPGQGALHYGYTF.

The CDR3 spells CASSSSRRQETQYF. The DNA of the CDR3 is TGTGCCAGCAGCAGTAGCAGACGGCAAGAGACCCAGTACTTC. This chain connects TRBV5-4 to TRBJ2-5; D gene uncertain. This CDR3 is built from 14 residues. V was trimmed by 4 bases and J by 2 bases, leaving 12 bases between them. Germline V gives CDR1 SGHNT, CDR2 YYREEE (reference sequence).

In DNA form, the CDR3 reads TGTGCCAGCAGCCCAACCGTGGGAGTAGCCAAAAACATTCAGTACTTC. It translates to CASSPTVGVAKNIQYF. The rearrangement links TRBV7-2 to TRBJ2-4; perhaps TRBD2 as D (5 bases). CDR3 length: 16 amino acids. With 5 bases removed from V and 0 bases from J, the gap between germline ends came to 14 bases. Germline lookup yields CDR1 SGHTA and CDR2 FQGNSA.

The rearrangement joins TRBV18 to TRBJ2-7; 8 bases map to TRBD1. With V trimmed by 3 bases and J by 1 base, 5 bases remained unmatched. Per germline, CDR1 KGHSH and CDR2 LQKENI. This CDR3 comprises 15 residues. The CDR3 sequence: CASSPDRVRSYEQYF. The CDR3 nucleotides read TGTGCCAGCTCACCGGACAGGGTCAGGTCCTACGAGCAGTACTTC.

This chain joins TRBV7-9 and TRBJ2-3, with a weak D call TRBD2 (6 bases). Germline lookup yields CDR1 SEHNR and CDR2 FQNEAQ (reference sequence). V was shortened by 5 bases and J by 0 bases, with 21 bases between the two germline ends. The CDR3 runs to 18 residues. The CDR3 region has the DNA TGTGCCAGCAGCCCGAATGCACGGGGGTTAAGTAGCACAGATACGCAGTATTTT. Its translation is CASSPNARGLSSTDTQYF.

The chain joins TRBV19 to TRBJ1-5; 10 bases line up with TRBD1. The germline V gene encodes CDR1 LNHDA and CDR2 SQIVND (reference sequence). The CDR3 runs to 13 residues. V lost 4 bases, J lost 9 bases, and 3 bases stayed unmatched. Written as DNA, the CDR3 is TGTGCCAGTAGTAGGGACAGGGGAGGGCCCCAGCATTTT. It translates to CASSRDRGGPQHF.

The chain is built from TRBV3-1 (or the pseudogene TRBV3-2) and TRBJ2-1, with a possible D match to TRBD1 (5 bases). V was clipped by 2 bases and J by 3 bases, with 14 bases between them. This CDR3 is 16 amino acids long. Germline-derived CDR1 and CDR2 are LGHDT and YNNKEL (reference sequence). The CDR3 DNA follows: TGTGCCAGCAGCCAAACCTCTGGGGCGGTCTACAATGAGCAGTTCTTC. It specifies CASSQTSGAVYNEQFF.

The rearrangement links TRBV5-6 to TRBJ2-7; D is perhaps TRBD1 (6 bases). CDR3 length equals 13 residues. Germline V gene sequence: CDR1 SGHDT, CDR2 YYEEEE. V was shortened by 4 bases and J by 3 bases, with 11 bases between the two germline ends. CDR3 sequence: CASSLQGGYEQYF. DNA of the CDR3: TGTGCCAGCAGCCTCCAAGGGGGCTACGAGCAGTACTTC.

This clone was counted once. The rearrangement links TRBV28 to TRBJ2-6; weak D call: TRBD1 (6 bases). V lost 5 bases to trimming and J lost 2 bases, with 10 bases between them. This CDR3 comprises 15 residues. Looked up from germline, CDR1 is MDHEN and CDR2 is SYDVKM. CDR3 sequence reads: CASSPGAAGANVLTF. The CDR3 nucleotides are TGTGCCAGCAGTCCAGGGGCGGCTGGGGCCAACGTCCTGACTTTC.